This TCR beta chain was documented in a study of cytomegalovirus exposure and HLA in healthy donors. With 1 base clipped from V and 6 bases from J, the junction kept 5 bases outside the gene matches. The CDR3 consists of 17 residues. The V gene's germline CDR1 is SGHTA and CDR2 FQGNSA. The PCR had 60 Vbeta and 13 Jbeta primers. Measured with immunoSEQ multiplex PCR; TCRdb has only the in-frame clones, and not every one. The data hold about 170,000 clones, with around 80% observed a single time. This sequence originates from a woman aged 45-60 years in good health and CMV-seropositive. Sequencing was carried out using PBMCs. The chain couples TRBV7-2 to TRBJ2-3; TRBD2 agrees at 15 bases. The CDR3 protein is CASSLGGLAGGGDTQYF. The CDR3 DNA is TGTGCCAGCAGCTTAGGCGGACTAGCGGGAGGGGGGGATACGCAGTATTTT.